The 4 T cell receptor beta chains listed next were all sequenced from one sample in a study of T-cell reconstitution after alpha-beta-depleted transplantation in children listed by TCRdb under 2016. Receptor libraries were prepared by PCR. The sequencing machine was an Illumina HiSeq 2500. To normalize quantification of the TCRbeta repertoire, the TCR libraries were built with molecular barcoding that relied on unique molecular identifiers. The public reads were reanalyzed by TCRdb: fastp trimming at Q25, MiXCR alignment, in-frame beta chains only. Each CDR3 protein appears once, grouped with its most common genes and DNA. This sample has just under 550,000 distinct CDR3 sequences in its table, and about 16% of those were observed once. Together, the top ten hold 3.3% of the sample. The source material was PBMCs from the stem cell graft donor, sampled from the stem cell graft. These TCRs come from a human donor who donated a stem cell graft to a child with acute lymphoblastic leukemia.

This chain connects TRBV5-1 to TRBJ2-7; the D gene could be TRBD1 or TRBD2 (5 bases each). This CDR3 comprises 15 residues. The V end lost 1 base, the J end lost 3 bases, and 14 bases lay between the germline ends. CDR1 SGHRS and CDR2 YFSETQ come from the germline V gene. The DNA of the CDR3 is TGCGCCAGCAGCTTGTTCTGGGGGAGCCTCTACGAGCAGTACTTC. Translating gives CASSLFWGSLYEQYF.

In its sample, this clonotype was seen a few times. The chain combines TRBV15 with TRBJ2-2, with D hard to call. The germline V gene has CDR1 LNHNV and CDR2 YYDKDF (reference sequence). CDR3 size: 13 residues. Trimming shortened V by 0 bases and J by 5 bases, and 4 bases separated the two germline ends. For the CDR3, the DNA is TGTGCCACCAGCAGAGAAAGAACCGGGGAGCTGTTTTTT. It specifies CATSRERTGELFF.

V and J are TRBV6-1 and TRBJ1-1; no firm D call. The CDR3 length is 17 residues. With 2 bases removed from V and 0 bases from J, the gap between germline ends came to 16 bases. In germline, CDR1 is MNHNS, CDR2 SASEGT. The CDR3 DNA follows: TGTGCCAGCAGTGAATATCGGGCCAGCCTCATGAACACTGAAGCTTTCTTT. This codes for CASSEYRASLMNTEAFF.

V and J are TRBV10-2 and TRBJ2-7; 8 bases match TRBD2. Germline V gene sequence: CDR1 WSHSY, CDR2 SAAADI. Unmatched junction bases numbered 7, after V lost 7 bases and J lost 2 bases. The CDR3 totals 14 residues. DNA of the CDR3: TGCGCCAGCACCACGAGCGGGAGTACCTACGAGCAGTACTTC. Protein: CASTTSGSTYEQYF.